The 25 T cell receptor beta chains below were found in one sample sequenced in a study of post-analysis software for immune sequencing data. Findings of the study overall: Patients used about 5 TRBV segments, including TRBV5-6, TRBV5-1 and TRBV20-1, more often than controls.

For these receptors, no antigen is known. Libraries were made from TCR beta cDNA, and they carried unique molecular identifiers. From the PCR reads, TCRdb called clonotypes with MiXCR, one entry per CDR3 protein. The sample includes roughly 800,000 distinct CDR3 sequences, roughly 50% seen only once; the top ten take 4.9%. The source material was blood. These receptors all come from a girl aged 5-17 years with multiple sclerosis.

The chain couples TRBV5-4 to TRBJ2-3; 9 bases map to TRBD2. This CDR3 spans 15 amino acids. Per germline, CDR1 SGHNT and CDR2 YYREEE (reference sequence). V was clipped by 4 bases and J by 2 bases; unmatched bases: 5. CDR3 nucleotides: TGTGCCAGCAGCCCCCGGACTAGCGCCACAGATACGCAGTATTTT. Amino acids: CASSPRTSATDTQYF.

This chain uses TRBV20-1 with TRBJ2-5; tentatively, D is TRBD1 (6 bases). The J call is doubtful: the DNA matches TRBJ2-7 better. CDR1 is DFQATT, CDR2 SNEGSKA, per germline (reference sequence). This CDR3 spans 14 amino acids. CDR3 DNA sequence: TGCAGTGCTAGAGACACGGACAGCTACTACGAGCAGTACTTC. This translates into CSARDTDSYYEQYF.

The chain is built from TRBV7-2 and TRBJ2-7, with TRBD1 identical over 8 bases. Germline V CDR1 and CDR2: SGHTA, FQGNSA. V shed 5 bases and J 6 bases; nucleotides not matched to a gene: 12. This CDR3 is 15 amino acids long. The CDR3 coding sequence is TGTGCCAGCAGCAGCGGACAGGGCGGACCACTCGAGCAGTACTTC. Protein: CASSSGQGGPLEQYF. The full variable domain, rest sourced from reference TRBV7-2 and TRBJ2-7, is GAGVSQSPSNKVTEKGKDVELRCDPISGHTALYWYRQSLGQGLEFLIYFQGNSAPDKSGLPSDRFSAERTGGSVSTLTIQRTQQEDSAVYLCASSSGQGGPLEQYFGPGTRLTVT.

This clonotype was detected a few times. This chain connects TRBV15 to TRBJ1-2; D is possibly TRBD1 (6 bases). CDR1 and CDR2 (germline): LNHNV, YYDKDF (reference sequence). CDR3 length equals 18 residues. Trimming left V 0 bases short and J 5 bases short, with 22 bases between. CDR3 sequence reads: CATSRDSFWGHLFYGYTF. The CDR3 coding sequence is TGTGCCACCAGCAGAGATAGTTTCTGGGGACACCTCTTTTATGGCTACACCTTC.

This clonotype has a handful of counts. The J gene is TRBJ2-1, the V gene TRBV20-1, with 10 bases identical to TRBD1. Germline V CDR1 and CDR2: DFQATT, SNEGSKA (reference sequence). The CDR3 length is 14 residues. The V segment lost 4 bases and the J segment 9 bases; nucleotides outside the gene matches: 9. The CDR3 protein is CSAKRDRGPGEQFF. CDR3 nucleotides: TGCAGTGCTAAGCGGGACAGGGGACCCGGTGAGCAGTTCTTC.

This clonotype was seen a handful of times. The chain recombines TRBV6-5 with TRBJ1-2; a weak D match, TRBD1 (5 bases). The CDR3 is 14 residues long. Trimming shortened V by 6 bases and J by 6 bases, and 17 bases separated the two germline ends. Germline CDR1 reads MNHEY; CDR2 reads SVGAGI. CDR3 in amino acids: CASRETRGLHGYTF. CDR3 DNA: TGTGCCAGCAGAGAGACGAGGGGACTTCATGGCTACACCTTC.

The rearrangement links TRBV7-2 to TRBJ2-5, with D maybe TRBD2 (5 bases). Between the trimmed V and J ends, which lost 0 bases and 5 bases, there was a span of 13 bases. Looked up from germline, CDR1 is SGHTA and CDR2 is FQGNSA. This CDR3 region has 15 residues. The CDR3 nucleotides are TGTGCCAGCAGCTTAGCGCGGGTTCCATGGGAGACCCAGTACTTC. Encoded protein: CASSLARVPWETQYF.

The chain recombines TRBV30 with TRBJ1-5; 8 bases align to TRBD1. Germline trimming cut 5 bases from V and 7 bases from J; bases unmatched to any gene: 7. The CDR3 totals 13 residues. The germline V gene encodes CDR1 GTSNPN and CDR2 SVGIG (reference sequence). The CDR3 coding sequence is TGTGCCTGGGCAGGGGGCAGGGGCCAGCCCCAGCATTTT. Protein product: CAWAGGRGQPQHF.

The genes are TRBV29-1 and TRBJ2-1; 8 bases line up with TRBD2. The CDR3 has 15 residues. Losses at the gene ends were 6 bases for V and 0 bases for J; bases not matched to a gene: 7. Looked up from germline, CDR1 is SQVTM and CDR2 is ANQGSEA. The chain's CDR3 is CSVPTSASSYNEQFF. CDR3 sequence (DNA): TGCAGCGTCCCGACTAGCGCCAGCTCCTACAATGAGCAGTTCTTC.

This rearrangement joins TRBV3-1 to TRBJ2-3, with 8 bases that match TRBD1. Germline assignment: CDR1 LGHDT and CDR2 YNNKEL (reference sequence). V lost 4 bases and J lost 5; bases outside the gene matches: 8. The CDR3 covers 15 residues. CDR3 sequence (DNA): TGTGCCAGCAGCCCCTCCGGACAGGGCCTAGATACGCAGTATTTT. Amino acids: CASSPSGQGLDTQYF.

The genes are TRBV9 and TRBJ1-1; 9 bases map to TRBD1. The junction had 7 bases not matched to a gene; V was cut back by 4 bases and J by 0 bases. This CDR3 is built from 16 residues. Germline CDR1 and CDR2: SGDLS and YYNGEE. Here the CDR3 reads CASSSRTGVMNTEAFF. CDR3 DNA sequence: TGTGCCAGCAGCTCGCGGACAGGGGTCATGAACACTGAAGCTTTCTTT.

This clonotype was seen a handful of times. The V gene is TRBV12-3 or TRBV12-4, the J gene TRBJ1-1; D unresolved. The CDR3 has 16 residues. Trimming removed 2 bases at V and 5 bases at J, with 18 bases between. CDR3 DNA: TGTGCCAGCAGTTTATCCCCGGGGTTTTGGATTACTGAAGCTTTCTTT. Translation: CASSLSPGFWITEAFF.

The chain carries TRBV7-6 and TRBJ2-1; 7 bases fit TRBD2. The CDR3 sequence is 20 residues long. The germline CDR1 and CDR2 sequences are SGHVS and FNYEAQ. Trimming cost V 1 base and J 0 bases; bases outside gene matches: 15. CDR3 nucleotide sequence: TGTGCCAGCAGCTTAGGGCTCCTAGCGGCCAACATGGGCTCCTACAATGAGCAGTTCTTC. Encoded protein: CASSLGLLAANMGSYNEQFF.

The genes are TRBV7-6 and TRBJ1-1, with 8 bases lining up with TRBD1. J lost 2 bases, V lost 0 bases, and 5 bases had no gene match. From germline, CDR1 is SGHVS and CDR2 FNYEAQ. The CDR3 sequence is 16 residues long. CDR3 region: CASSLATGGSNTEAFF. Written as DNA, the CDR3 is TGTGCCAGCAGCTTAGCCACAGGGGGGAGTAACACTGAAGCTTTCTTT. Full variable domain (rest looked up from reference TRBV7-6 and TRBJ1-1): GAGVSQSPRYKVTKRGQDVALRCDPISGHVSLYWYRQALGQGPEFLTYFNYEAQQDKSGLPNDRFSAERPEGSISTLTIQRTEQRDSAMYRCASSLATGGSNTEAFFGQGTRLTVV.

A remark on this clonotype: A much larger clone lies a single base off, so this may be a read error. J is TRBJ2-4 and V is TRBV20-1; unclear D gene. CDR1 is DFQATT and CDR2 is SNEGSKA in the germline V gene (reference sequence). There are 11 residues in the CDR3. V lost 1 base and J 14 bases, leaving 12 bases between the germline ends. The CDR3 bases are TGCAGTGCTAGAGCCCTCTTCCTTAAGTACTTC. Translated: CSARALFLKYF.

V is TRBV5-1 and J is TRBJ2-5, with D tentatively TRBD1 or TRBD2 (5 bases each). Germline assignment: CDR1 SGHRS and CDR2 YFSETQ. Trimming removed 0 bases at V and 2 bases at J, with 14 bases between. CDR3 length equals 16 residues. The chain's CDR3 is CASSLVGEAEQETQYF. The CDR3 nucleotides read TGCGCCAGCAGCTTGGTGGGGGAAGCGGAGCAAGAGACCCAGTACTTC.

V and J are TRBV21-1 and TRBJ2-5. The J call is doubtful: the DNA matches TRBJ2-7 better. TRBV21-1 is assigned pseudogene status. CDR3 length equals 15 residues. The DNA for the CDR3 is TGTGCCAGCAGCAAAGACGGCCTTAGCTCCTACGAGCAGTACTTC. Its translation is CASSKDGLSSYEQYF.

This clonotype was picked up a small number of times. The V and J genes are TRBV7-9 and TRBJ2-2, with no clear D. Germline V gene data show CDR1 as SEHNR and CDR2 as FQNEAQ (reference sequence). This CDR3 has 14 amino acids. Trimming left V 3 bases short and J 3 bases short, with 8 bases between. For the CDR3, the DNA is TGTGCCAGCAGCTTCCGCAAAGACACCGGGGAGCTGTTTTTT. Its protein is CASSFRKDTGELFF.

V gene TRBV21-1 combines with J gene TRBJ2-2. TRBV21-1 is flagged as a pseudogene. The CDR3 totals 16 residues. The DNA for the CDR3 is TGTGCCAGCAGCAATCCCCAGCATGGTTCGCGCGGGGAGCTGTTTTTT. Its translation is CASSNPQHGSRGELFF.

The CDR3 nucleotides read TGTGCCAGCAGACTAGCAGATTCAGATACGCAGTATTTT. It yields the protein CASRLADSDTQYF. This chain links TRBV27 with TRBJ2-3; tentative D call: TRBD2 (6 bases). Germline V gives CDR1 MNHEY, CDR2 SMNVEV (reference sequence). The CDR3 extends over 13 amino acids. V was clipped by 6 bases and J by 4 bases, with 11 bases between them.

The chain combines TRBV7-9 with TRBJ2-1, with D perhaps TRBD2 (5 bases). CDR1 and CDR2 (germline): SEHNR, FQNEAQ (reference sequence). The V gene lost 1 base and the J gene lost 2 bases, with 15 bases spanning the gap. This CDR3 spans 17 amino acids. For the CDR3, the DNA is TGTGCCAGCAGCTTAGAGCGGCGGATTACTCCCTACAATGAGCAGTTCTTC. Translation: CASSLERRITPYNEQFF. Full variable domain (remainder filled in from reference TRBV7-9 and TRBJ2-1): DTGVSQNPRHKITKRGQNVTFRCDPISEHNRLYWYRQTLGQGPEFLTYFQNEAQLEKSRLLSDRFSAERPKGSFSTLEIQRTEQGDSAMYLCASSLERRITPYNEQFFGPGTRLTVL.

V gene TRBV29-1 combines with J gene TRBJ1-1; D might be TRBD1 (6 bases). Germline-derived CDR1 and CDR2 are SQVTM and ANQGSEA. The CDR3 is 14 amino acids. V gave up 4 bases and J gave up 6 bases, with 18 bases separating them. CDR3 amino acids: CSVGRGGTEAEAFF. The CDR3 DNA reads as TGCAGCGTTGGGCGGGGGGGCACCGAAGCTGAAGCTTTCTTT.

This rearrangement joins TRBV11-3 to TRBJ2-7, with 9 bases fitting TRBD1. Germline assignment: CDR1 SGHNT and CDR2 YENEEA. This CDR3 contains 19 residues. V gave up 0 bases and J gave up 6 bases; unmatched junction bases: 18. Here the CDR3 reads CASSLDGWGQGFCYCEQYF. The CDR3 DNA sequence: TGTGCCAGCAGCTTAGATGGTTGGGGACAGGGATTTTGTTATTGCGAGCAGTACTTC.

CDR3 DNA: TGCAGTGCTAGAGATATTTCGGGCAGCTCCTACGAGCAGTACTTC. This sequence encodes CSARDISGSSYEQYF. The V gene is TRBV20-1, the J gene TRBJ2-7; the D is unclear. Trimming removed 0 bases at V and 0 bases at J, with 12 bases between. This CDR3 region has 15 residues. Germline loops: CDR1 DFQATT, CDR2 SNEGSKA (reference sequence).

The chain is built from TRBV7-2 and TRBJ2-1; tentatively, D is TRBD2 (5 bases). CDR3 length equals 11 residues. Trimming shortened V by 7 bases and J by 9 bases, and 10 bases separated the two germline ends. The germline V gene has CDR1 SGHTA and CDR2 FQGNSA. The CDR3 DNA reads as TGTGCCAGCACCTCTCGGGGTGAGCAGTTCTTC. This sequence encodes CASTSRGEQFF.